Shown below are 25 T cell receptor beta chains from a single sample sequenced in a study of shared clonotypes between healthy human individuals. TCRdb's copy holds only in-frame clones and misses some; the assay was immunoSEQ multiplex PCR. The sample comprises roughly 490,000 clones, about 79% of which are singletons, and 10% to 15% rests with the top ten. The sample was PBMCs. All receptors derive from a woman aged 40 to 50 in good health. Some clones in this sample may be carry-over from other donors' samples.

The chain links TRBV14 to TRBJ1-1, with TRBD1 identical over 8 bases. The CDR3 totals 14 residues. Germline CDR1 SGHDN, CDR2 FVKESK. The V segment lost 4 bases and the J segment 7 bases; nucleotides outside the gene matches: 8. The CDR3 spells CASSRTGTGHEAFF. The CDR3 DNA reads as TGTGCCAGCAGCCGCACCGGGACAGGCCATGAAGCTTTCTTT.

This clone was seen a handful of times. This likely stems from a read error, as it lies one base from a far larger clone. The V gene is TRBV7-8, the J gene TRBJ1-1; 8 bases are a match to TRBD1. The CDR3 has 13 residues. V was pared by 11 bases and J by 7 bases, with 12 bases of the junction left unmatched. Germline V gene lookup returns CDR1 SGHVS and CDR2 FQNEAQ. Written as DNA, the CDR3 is TGTGCCGGCAACGACAGGGGTAAGAATGAAGCTTTCTTT. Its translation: CAGNDRGKNEAFF.

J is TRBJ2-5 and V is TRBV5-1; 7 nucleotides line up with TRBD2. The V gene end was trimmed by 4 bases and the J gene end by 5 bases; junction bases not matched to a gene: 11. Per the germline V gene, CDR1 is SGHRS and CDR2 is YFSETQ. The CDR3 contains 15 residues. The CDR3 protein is CASSRDLAASETQYF. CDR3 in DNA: TGCGCCAGCAGCCGGGACCTAGCGGCTTCTGAGACCCAGTACTTC.

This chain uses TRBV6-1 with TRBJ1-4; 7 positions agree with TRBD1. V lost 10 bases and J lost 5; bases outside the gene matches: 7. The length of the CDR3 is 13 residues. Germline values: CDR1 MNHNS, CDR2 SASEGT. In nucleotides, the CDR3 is TGTGCCACCCGGGACAGCAGGAATGAAAAACTGTTTTTT. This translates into CATRDSRNEKLFF.

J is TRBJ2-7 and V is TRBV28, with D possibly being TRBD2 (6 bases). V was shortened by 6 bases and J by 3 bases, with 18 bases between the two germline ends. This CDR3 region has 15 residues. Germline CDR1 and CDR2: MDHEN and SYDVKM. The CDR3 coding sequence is TGTGCCAGCAGGCCATCTAGCGATAGGGGCTACGAGCAGTACTTC. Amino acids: CASRPSSDRGYEQYF.

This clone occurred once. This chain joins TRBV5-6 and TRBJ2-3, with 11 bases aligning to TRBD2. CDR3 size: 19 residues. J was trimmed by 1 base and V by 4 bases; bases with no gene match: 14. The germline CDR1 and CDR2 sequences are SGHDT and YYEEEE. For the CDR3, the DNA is TGTGCCAGCAGCCCCTGGGGGGTAGCGGGAGGGCCTGGCACAGATACGCAGTATTTT. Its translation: CASSPWGVAGGPGTDTQYF. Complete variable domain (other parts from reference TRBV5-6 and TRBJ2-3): DAGVTQSPTHLIKTRGQQVTLRCSPKSGHDTVSWYQQALGQGPQFIFQYYEEEERQRGNFPDRFSGHQFPNYSSELNVNALLLGDSALYLCASSPWGVAGGPGTDTQYFGPGTRLTVL.

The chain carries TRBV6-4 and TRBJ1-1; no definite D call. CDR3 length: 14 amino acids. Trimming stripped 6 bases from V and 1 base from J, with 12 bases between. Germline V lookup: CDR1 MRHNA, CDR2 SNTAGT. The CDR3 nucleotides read TGTGCCAGCAGAAGTTTTGCTAGGAACACTGAAGCTTTCTTT. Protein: CASRSFARNTEAFF.

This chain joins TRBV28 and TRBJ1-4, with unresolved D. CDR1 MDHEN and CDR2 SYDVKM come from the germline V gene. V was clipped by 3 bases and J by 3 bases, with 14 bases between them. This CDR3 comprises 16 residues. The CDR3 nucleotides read TGTGCCAGCAGTTTCTCCAAAGCCGGGGCTAATGAAAAACTGTTTTTT. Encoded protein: CASSFSKAGANEKLFF.

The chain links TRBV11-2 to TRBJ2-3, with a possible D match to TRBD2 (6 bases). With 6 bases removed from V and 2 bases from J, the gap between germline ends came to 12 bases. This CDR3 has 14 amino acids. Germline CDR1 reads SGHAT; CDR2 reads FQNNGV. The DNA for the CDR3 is TGTGCCAGCAGTCCGCTAGCGAACACAGATACGCAGTATTTT. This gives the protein CASSPLANTDTQYF. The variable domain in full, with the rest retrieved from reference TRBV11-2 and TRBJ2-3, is EAGVAQSPRYKIIEKRQSVAFWCNPISGHATLYWYQQILGQGPKLLIQFQNNGVVDDSQLPKDRFSAERLKGVDSTLKIQPAKLEDSAVYLCASSPLANTDTQYFGPGTRLTVL.

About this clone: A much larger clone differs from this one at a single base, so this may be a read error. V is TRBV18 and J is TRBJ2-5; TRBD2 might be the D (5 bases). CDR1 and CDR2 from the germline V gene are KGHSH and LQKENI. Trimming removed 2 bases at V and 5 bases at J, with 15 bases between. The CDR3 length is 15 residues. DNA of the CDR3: TGTGCCAGCTCACCAAGTTCGACTCGAGGGGAGACCCAGTACTTC. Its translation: CASSPSSTRGETQYF.

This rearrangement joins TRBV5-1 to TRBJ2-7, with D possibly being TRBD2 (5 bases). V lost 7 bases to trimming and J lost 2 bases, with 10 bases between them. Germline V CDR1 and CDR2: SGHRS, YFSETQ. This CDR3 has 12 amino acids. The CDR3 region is CASGRGTYEQYF. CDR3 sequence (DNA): TGCGCCAGCGGTCGGGGAACCTACGAGCAGTACTTC. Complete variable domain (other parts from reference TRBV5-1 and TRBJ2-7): KAGVTQTPRYLIKTRGQQVTLSCSPISGHRSVSWYQQTPGQGLQFLFEYFSETQRNKGNFPGRFSGRQFSNSRSEMNVSTLELGDSALYLCASGRGTYEQYFGPGTRLTVT.

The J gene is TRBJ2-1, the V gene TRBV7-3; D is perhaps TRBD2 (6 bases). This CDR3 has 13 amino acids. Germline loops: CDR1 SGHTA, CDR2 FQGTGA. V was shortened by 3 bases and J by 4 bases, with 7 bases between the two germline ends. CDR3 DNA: TGTGCCAGCAGCTTCGGAGGGTACAATGAGCAGTTCTTC. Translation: CASSFGGYNEQFF.

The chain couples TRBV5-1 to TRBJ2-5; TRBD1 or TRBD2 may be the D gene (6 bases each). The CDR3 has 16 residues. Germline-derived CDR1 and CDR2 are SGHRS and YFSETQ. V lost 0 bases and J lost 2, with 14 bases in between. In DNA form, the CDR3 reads TGCGCCAGCAGCTTGGTTTCGGGGGCGGGTCAAGAGACCCAGTACTTC. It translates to CASSLVSGAGQETQYF.

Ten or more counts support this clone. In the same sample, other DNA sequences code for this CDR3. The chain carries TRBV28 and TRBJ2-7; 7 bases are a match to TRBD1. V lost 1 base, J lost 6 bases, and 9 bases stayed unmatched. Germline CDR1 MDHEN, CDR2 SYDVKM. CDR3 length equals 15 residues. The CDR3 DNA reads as TGTGCCAGCAGTTTATTATGGCAGGGGGTGGTCGAGCAGTACTTC. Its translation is CASSLLWQGVVEQYF.

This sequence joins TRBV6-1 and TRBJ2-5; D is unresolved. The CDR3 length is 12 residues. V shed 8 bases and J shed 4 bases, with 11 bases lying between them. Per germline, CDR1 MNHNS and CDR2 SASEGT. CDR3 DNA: TGTGCCAGCGGTGGGGTAGGAGAGACCCAGTACTTC. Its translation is CASGGVGETQYF.

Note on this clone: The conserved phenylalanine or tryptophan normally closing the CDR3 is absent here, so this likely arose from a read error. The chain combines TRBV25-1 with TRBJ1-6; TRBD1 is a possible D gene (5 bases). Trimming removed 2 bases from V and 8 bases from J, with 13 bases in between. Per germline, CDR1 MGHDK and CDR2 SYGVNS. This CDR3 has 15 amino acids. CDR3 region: CASSEQSQGYSPLHS. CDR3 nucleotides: TGTGCCAGCAGTGAACAGTCCCAGGGTTATTCACCCCTCCACTCT.

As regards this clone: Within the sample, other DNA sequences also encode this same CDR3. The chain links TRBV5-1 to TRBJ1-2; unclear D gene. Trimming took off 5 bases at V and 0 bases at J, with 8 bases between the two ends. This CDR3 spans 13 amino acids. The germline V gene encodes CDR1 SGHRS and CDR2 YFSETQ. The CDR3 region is CASRTGANYGYTF. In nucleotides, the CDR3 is TGCGCCAGCAGAACTGGGGCTAACTATGGCTACACCTTC.

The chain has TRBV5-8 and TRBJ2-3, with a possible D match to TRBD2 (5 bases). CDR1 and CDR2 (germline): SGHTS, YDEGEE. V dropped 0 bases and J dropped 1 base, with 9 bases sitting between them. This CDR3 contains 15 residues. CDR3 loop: CASSLGMRGTDTQYF. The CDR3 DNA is TGTGCCAGCAGCTTGGGCATGAGGGGCACAGATACGCAGTATTTT.

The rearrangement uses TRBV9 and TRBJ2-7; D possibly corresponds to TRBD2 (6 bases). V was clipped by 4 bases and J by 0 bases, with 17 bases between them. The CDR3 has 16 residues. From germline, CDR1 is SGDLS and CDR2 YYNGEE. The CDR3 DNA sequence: TGTGCCAGCAGCACCGGGGGTCGCGCATCCTCCTACGAGCAGTACTTC. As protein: CASSTGGRASSYEQYF.

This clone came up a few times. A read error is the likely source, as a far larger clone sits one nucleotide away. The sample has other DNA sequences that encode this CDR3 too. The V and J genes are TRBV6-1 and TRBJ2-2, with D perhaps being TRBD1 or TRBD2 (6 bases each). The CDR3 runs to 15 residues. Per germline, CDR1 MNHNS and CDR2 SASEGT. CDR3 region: CASTPGDTHTGELFF. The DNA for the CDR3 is TGTGCCAGCACCCCGGGGGACACTCACACCGGGGAGCTGTTTTTC.

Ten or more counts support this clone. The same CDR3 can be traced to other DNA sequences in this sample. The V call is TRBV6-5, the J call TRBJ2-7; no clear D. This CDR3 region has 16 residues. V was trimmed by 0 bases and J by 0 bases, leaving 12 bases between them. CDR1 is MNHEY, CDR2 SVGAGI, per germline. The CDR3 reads CASSYSPTQSSYEQYF. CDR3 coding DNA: TGTGCCAGCAGTTACTCGCCTACTCAGAGCTCCTACGAGCAGTACTTC.

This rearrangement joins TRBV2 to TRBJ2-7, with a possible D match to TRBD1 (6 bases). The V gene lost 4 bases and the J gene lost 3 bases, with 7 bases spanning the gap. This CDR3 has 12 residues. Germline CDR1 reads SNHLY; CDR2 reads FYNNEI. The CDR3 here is CASSGQDYEQYF. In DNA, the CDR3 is TGTGCCAGCAGTGGACAGGACTACGAGCAGTACTTC.

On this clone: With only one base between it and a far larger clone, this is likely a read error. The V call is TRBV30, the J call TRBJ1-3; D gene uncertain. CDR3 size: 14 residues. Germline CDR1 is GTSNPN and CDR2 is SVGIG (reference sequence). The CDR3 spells CAWSLGPNTGELVF. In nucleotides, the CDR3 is TGTGCCTGGAGTCTCGGACCAAACACCGGGGAGCTGGTTTTT.

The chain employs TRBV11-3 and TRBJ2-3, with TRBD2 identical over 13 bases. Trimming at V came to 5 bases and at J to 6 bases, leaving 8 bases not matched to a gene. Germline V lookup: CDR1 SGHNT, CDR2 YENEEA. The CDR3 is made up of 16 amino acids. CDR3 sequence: CASSAGTSGAADTQYF. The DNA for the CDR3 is TGTGCCAGCAGCGCAGGGACTAGCGGGGCTGCGGATACGCAGTATTTT.

CDR3 sequence (DNA): TGTGCCAGCAGCTTAACGCCAGGGGGCGAGCAGTACTTC. As protein: CASSLTPGGEQYF. The chain employs TRBV13 and TRBJ2-7, with 7 bases matching TRBD1. The CDR3 runs to 13 residues. Germline values: CDR1 PRHDT, CDR2 FYEKMQ (reference sequence). V dropped 2 bases and J dropped 6; count of bases not matched to a gene: 4.